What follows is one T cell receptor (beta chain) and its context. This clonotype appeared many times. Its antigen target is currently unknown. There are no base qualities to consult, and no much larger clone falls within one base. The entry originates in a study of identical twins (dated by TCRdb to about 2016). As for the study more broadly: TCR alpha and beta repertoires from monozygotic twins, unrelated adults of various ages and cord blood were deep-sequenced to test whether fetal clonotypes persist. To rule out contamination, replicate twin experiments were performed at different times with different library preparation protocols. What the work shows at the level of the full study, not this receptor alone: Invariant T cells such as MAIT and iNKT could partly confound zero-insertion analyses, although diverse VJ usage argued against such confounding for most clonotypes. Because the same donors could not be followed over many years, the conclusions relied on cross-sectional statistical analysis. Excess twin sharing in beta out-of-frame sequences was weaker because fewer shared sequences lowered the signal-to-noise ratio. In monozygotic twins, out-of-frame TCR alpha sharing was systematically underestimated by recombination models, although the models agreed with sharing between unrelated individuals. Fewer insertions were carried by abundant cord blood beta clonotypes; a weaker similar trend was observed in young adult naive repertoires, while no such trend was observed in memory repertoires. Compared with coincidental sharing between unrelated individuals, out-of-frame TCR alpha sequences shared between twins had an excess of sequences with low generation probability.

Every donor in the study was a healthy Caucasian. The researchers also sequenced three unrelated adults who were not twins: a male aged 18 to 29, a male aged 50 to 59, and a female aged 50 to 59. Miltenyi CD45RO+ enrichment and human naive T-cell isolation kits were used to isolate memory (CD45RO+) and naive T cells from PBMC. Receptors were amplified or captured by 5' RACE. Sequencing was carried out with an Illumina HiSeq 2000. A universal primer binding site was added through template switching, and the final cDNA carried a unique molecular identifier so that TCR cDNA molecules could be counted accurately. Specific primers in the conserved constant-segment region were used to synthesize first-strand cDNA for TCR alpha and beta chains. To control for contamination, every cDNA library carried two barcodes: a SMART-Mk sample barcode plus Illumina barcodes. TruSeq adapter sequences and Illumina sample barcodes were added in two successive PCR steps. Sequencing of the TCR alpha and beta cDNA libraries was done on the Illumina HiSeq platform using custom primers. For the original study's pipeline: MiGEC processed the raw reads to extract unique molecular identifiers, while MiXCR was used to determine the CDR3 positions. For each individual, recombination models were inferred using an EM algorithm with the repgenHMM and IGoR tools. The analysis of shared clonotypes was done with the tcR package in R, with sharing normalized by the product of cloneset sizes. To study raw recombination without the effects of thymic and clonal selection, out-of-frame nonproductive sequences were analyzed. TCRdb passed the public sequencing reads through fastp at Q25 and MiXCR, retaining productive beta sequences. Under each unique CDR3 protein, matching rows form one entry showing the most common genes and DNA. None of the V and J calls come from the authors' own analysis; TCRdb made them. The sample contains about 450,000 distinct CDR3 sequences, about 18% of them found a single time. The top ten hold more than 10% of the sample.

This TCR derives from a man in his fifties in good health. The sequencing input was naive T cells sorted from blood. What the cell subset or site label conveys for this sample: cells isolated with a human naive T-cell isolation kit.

The CDR3 loop reads CASSLKRETQYF. The DNA sequence is given as TGTGCCAGCAGCTTGAAGCGAGAGACCCAGTACTTC. Here the chain combines TRBV5-6 and TRBJ2-5; confidence is insufficient to name the D gene. Including the terminal cysteine and phenylalanine, the CDR3 comprises 12 residues. Of all the DNA, just the CDR3 is kept, 36 bases in frame from base 1. Relative to germline, V is 1 base shorter and J is 4 bases shorter, with 5 bases between their ends. According to the germline V gene, CDR1 reads SGHDT and CDR2 reads YYEEEE.